Listed below are T cell receptor beta chains from one sample, sequenced in a study of T cells expressing NK-cell markers. TCRdb re-called the 5' RACE reads; one entry per CDR3 protein, DNA not given. Its table records some 190,000 distinct CDR3 sequences. Sequencing used blood T cells: a sorted CD56 or NKG2C T cell subset, CD4+ or CD8+ T cells, or bulk PBMC T cells (not recorded which). These receptor sequences come from a man between 18 and 69 years old in good health. Both conserved end residues are part of each CDR3.

v_gene: TRBV12-3/TRBV12-4; j_gene: TRBJ2-2; CDR3aa: CASSFSRTSGGGTGELFF
v_gene: TRBV24-1; j_gene: TRBJ2-1; CDR3aa: CATSASSYNEQFF
v_gene: TRBV4-2; j_gene: TRBJ2-1; CDR3aa: CASSQAVTPNEQFF
v_gene: TRBV29-1; j_gene: TRBJ1-4; CDR3aa: CSGRQGGNEKLFF
v_gene: TRBV5-1; j_gene: TRBJ2-7; CDR3aa: CASSLGLAGPYEQYF
v_gene: TRBV7-8; j_gene: TRBJ1-3; CDR3aa: CASSLGTDGNTIYF
v_gene: TRBV5-1; j_gene: TRBJ2-2; CDR3aa: CASSSPTSGGPNTGELFF
v_gene: TRBV4-2; j_gene: TRBJ2-1; CDR3aa: CASSRGDSPGEQFF
v_gene: TRBV12-3/TRBV12-4; j_gene: TRBJ2-1; CDR3aa: CATSPLGNEQFF
v_gene: TRBV5-1; j_gene: TRBJ2-3; CDR3aa: CASSDPSGGPTDTQYF
v_gene: TRBV2; j_gene: TRBJ2-4; CDR3aa: CASIPGPGGNIQYF
v_gene: TRBV28; j_gene: TRBJ2-1; CDR3aa: CASSLWAGGEVYNEQFF
v_gene: TRBV9; j_gene: TRBJ2-1; CDR3aa: CASSSSSGEYEQFF
v_gene: TRBV20-1; j_gene: TRBJ2-3; CDR3aa: CSARDQRDFSQDTQYF
v_gene: TRBV28; j_gene: TRBJ2-1; CDR3aa: CASSPTSGVISYNEQFF
v_gene: TRBV27; j_gene: TRBJ2-2; CDR3aa: CASSLVAGTPNTGELFF
v_gene: TRBV6-2/TRBV6-3; j_gene: TRBJ1-2; CDR3aa: CASSYSDGPYGYTF
v_gene: TRBV29-1; j_gene: TRBJ1-1; CDR3aa: CSDSTGTEAFF
v_gene: TRBV7-3; j_gene: TRBJ1-1; CDR3aa: CASSSLDRENTEAFF
v_gene: TRBV18; j_gene: TRBJ2-3; CDR3aa: CASTPSSPRWPNIDTQYF
v_gene: TRBV6-5; j_gene: TRBJ2-1; CDR3aa: CASSYTYYNVEQFF
v_gene: TRBV27; j_gene: TRBJ2-1; CDR3aa: CASSLAAGDSYNEQFF
v_gene: TRBV19; j_gene: TRBJ2-1; CDR3aa: CASSKLGSSYNEQFF
v_gene: TRBV19; j_gene: TRBJ1-5; CDR3aa: CASSATILGGEQPQHF
v_gene: TRBV4-1; j_gene: TRBJ2-1; CDR3aa: CASSQIVTGGSYNEQFF
v_gene: TRBV2; j_gene: TRBJ1-6; CDR3aa: CASIFRGGIDSPLHF
v_gene: TRBV7-9; j_gene: TRBJ2-2; CDR3aa: CASSFPVGQGAGELFF
v_gene: TRBV14; j_gene: TRBJ2-7; CDR3aa: CASSPTGTGGFYEQYF
v_gene: TRBV11-2; j_gene: TRBJ2-1; CDR3aa: CASSLHQGPYNEQFF
v_gene: TRBV7-9; j_gene: TRBJ2-7; CDR3aa: CASWGPSSYEQYF
v_gene: TRBV27; j_gene: TRBJ2-7; CDR3aa: CASPASGADYEQYF
v_gene: TRBV6-4; j_gene: TRBJ1-2; CDR3aa: CACKLGQALSSYGYTF
v_gene: TRBV20-1; j_gene: TRBJ2-3; CDR3aa: CSAGGLAGSDTQYF
v_gene: TRBV3-1; j_gene: TRBJ2-7; CDR3aa: CASSEKTSRPGEQYF
v_gene: TRBV3-1; j_gene: TRBJ2-3; CDR3aa: CASSHPGLGADTQYF
v_gene: TRBV20-1; j_gene: TRBJ2-1; CDR3aa: CSARDFSTYNEQFF
v_gene: TRBV27; j_gene: TRBJ2-7; CDR3aa: CASSIKGSGTYEQYF
v_gene: TRBV6-5; j_gene: TRBJ1-6; CDR3aa: CASSYVRHGNSPLHF
v_gene: TRBV27; j_gene: TRBJ1-6; CDR3aa: CASRHGTDNSPLHF
v_gene: TRBV7-9; j_gene: TRBJ2-5; CDR3aa: CASSAGQGSAETQYF
v_gene: TRBV27; j_gene: TRBJ1-2; CDR3aa: CASSLFSSFLSNYGYTF
v_gene: TRBV7-9; j_gene: TRBJ1-1; CDR3aa: CASSIYLSGNEAFF
v_gene: TRBV7-9; j_gene: TRBJ1-2; CDR3aa: CASSLPGRVHGYTF
v_gene: TRBV10-3; j_gene: TRBJ1-3; CDR3aa: CAISAVGPGNTIYF
v_gene: TRBV20-1; j_gene: TRBJ1-1; CDR3aa: CSPRDMNTEAFF
v_gene: TRBV14; j_gene: TRBJ2-5; CDR3aa: CASSQLKSTGAQETQYF
v_gene: TRBV21-1; j_gene: TRBJ1-2; CDR3aa: CASSKGRNYGYTF
v_gene: TRBV11-1; j_gene: TRBJ2-5; CDR3aa: CASSLGQAGYQETQYF
v_gene: TRBV11-2; j_gene: TRBJ2-5; CDR3aa: CASTLGRRGQETQYF
v_gene: TRBV3-1; j_gene: TRBJ1-1; CDR3aa: CASSADRNTEAFF
v_gene: TRBV7-8; j_gene: TRBJ1-4; CDR3aa: CASTGTTTNEKLFF
v_gene: TRBV7-9; j_gene: TRBJ2-5; CDR3aa: CASSPQGGGEETQYF
v_gene: TRBV29-1; j_gene: TRBJ1-1; CDR3aa: CSVAFGLYTEAFF
v_gene: TRBV7-7; j_gene: TRBJ2-2; CDR3aa: CASSSGALTSSGELFF